Listed below are T cell receptor beta chains from one sample, sequenced in a study of identical twins. TCRdb independently ran MiXCR on the 5' RACE reads; one entry per CDR3 protein. The table includes about 490,000 distinct CDR3 sequences, over 12% detected once. Separately, the same data were catalogued under a study of yellow fever vaccine responses in identical twins.

Sequencing input: CD4+ T cells sorted from blood. The receptors here all came from a woman aged 18-35 years in good health. CDR3s include the opening cysteine and the closing phenylalanine or tryptophan. The D gene is left open where the match is weak. Size is stated for part of the rows, as once, few or many counts, or as a class when the clone is expanded.

D: .; size: .; J: TRBJ2-7; V: TRBV25-1; CDR3: CASSGTATGRYYEQYF; DNA: TGTGCCAGCAGTGGGACAGCCACTGGTCGCTACTACGAGCAGTACTTC
D: TRBD2; size: .; J: TRBJ2-3; V: TRBV11-1; CDR3: CASSLAPREGRWTDTQYF; DNA: TGTGCCAGCAGCTTAGCGCCGCGGGAGGGCCGATGGACAGATACGCAGTATTTT
D: .; size: few; J: TRBJ2-7; V: TRBV5-6; CDR3: CASSLANPYEQYF; DNA: TGTGCCAGCAGCTTAGCAAACCCCTACGAGCAGTACTTC
D: TRBD1; size: .; J: TRBJ2-3; V: TRBV2; CDR3: CASSDDRVSTDTQYF; DNA: TGTGCCAGCAGTGACGACAGGGTCTCTACAGATACGCAGTATTTT
D: TRBD1; size: .; J: TRBJ2-1; V: TRBV5-5; CDR3: CASSNKWTGYGSYNEQFF; DNA: TGTGCCAGCAGCAACAAGTGGACAGGGTACGGTTCCTACAATGAGCAGTTCTTC
D: .; size: .; J: TRBJ2-5; V: TRBV19; CDR3: CASSIVPGAATQYF; DNA: TGTGCCAGTAGTATCGTTCCGGGAGCGGCGACCCAGTACTTC
D: .; size: few; J: TRBJ1-2; V: TRBV10-3; CDR3: CAISDSGTSHYGYTF; DNA: TGTGCCATCAGTGATTCTGGGACGAGTCACTATGGCTACACCTTC
D: TRBD1; size: few; J: TRBJ2-2; V: TRBV3-1; CDR3: CASGRGPTGELFF; DNA: TGTGCCAGCGGCAGGGGGCCCACCGGGGAGCTGTTTTTT
D: TRBD2; size: .; J: TRBJ2-5; V: TRBV7-8; CDR3: CASSLEPAGGFRETQYF; DNA: TGTGCCAGCAGCTTAGAACCAGCGGGAGGTTTTAGGGAGACCCAGTACTTC
D: .; size: .; J: TRBJ2-1; V: TRBV7-4; CDR3: CASSAWAKQFF; DNA: TGTGCCAGCAGCGCTTGGGCTAAGCAGTTCTTC
D: TRBD1; size: few; J: TRBJ2-7; V: TRBV6-1; CDR3: CASSDVLGQGYDEQYF; DNA: TGTGCCAGCAGTGACGTTTTGGGACAGGGTTACGACGAGCAGTACTTC
D: .; size: .; J: TRBJ2-3; V: TRBV5-1; CDR3: CASSLWGERTDTQYF; DNA: TGCGCCAGCAGCTTGTGGGGGGAACGCACAGATACGCAGTATTTT
D: .; size: few; J: TRBJ1-4; V: TRBV7-2; CDR3: CASSLATRATNEKLFF; DNA: TGTGCCAGCAGCTTAGCGACGAGGGCAACTAATGAAAAACTGTTTTTT
D: TRBD2; size: .; J: TRBJ2-3; V: TRBV7-9; CDR3: CASSRGGARDTQYF; DNA: TGTGCCAGCAGCCGGGGGGGGGCGAGAGATACGCAGTATTTT
D: .; size: .; J: TRBJ2-1; V: TRBV20-1; CDR3: CSAGPLGGWVNEQFF; DNA: TGCAGTGCTGGCCCCCTAGGGGGGTGGGTCAATGAGCAGTTCTTC
D: .; size: .; J: TRBJ2-3; V: TRBV7-9; CDR3: CASSTPDTQYF; DNA: TGTGCCAGCAGCACCCCAGATACGCAGTATTTT
D: .; size: .; J: TRBJ2-6; V: TRBV4-1; CDR3: CASSQDSKVSGANVLTF; DNA: TGCGCCAGCAGCCAAGATAGTAAGGTCTCTGGGGCCAACGTCCTGACTTTC
D: .; size: .; J: TRBJ2-4; V: TRBV4-1; CDR3: CASSQDLGGGLAKNIQYF; DNA: TGCGCCAGCAGCCAAGATCTTGGGGGGGGGCTTGCCAAAAACATTCAGTACTTC
D: .; size: many; J: TRBJ1-1; V: TRBV5-1; CDR3: CASSLQGGSTEAFF; DNA: TGCGCCAGCAGCTTGCAGGGAGGTAGCACTGAAGCTTTCTTT
D: TRBD2; size: few; J: TRBJ2-3; V: TRBV12-3/TRBV12-4; CDR3: CASRINPGLAGGPDTQYF; DNA: TGTGCCAGCAGGATCAATCCGGGACTAGCGGGAGGACCTGATACGCAGTATTTT
D: TRBD2; size: .; J: TRBJ2-7; V: TRBV5-1; CDR3: CASSPGTSLHEQYF; DNA: TGCGCCAGCAGCCCCGGGACTAGCCTCCACGAGCAGTACTTC
D: TRBD1; size: few; J: TRBJ1-2; V: TRBV29-1; CDR3: CSLRQGYGYTF; DNA: TGCAGCCTCAGACAGGGTTATGGCTACACCTTC
D: .; size: .; J: TRBJ2-5; V: TRBV6-2/TRBV6-3; CDR3: CASSSAGAGQETQYF; DNA: TGTGCCAGCAGTAGCGCCGGGGCAGGCCAAGAGACCCAGTACTTC
D: TRBD2; size: .; J: TRBJ2-1; V: TRBV20-1; CDR3: CSALPPSGGVSSYNEQFF; DNA: TGCAGTGCCCTCCCCCCTAGCGGGGGGGTAAGCTCCTACAATGAGCAGTTCTTC
D: TRBD1; size: few; J: TRBJ1-1; V: TRBV2; CDR3: CASRGQGGITEAFF; DNA: TGTGCCAGCAGGGGACAGGGAGGGATCACTGAAGCTTTCTTT
D: TRBD2; size: few; J: TRBJ2-1; V: TRBV29-1; CDR3: CSVSTSGKGEQFF; DNA: TGCAGCGTCTCGACTAGCGGGAAGGGGGAGCAGTTCTTC
D: .; size: .; J: TRBJ1-1; V: TRBV12-3/TRBV12-4; CDR3: CASSLAQSPLTEAFF; DNA: TGTGCCAGCAGTTTAGCGCAGTCGCCACTTACTGAAGCTTTCTTT
D: TRBD1; size: few; J: TRBJ1-2; V: TRBV2; CDR3: CASVRPGTGEGYTF; DNA: TGTGCCAGCGTACGCCCCGGGACAGGGGAAGGCTACACCTTC
D: .; size: few; J: TRBJ2-1; V: TRBV3-1; CDR3: CASSQSGTQNEQFF; DNA: TGTGCCAGCAGCCAATCCGGGACCCAGAATGAGCAGTTCTTC
D: TRBD1; size: .; J: TRBJ1-2; V: TRBV29-1; CDR3: CSVPGQGEYGYTF; DNA: TGCAGCGTTCCGGGACAGGGAGAATATGGCTACACCTTC
D: TRBD2; size: few; J: TRBJ2-2; V: TRBV24-1; CDR3: CATSDSGAGTGELFF; DNA: TGTGCCACCAGTGATTCTGGAGCGGGGACCGGGGAGCTGTTTTTT
D: TRBD1; size: .; J: TRBJ2-2; V: TRBV2; CDR3: CAGRKGQTNTGELFF; DNA: TGTGCCGGCAGAAAGGGACAGACGAACACCGGGGAGCTGTTTTTT
D: TRBD2; size: few; J: TRBJ2-1; V: TRBV12-3/TRBV12-4; CDR3: CASIGTSGILGYEQFF; DNA: TGTGCCAGCATTGGGACTAGCGGGATTTTGGGCTATGAGCAGTTCTTC
D: .; size: .; J: TRBJ1-5; V: TRBV5-5; CDR3: CASSLRPGNQPQHF; DNA: TGTGCCAGCAGCCTAAGACCTGGCAATCAGCCCCAGCATTTT
D: .; size: .; J: TRBJ1-6; V: TRBV4-2; CDR3: CASSQEANSLLHF; DNA: TGTGCCAGCAGCCAAGAGGCCAATTCACTCCTCCACTTT
D: TRBD1; size: .; J: TRBJ2-1; V: TRBV6-1; CDR3: CARDRDSYNEQFF; DNA: TGTGCCAGAGACAGGGACTCCTACAATGAGCAGTTCTTC
D: .; size: .; J: TRBJ2-2; V: TRBV6-1; CDR3: CASSEWSDTGELFF; DNA: TGTGCCAGCAGTGAATGGTCTGACACCGGGGAGCTGTTTTTT
D: .; size: .; J: TRBJ1-1; V: TRBV7-9; CDR3: CASSSHRDTEAFF; DNA: TGTGCCAGCAGCTCTCATCGGGACACTGAAGCTTTCTTT
D: TRBD2; size: many; J: TRBJ2-5; V: TRBV11-2; CDR3: CASSLTGLLAGLETQYF; DNA: TGTGCCAGCAGCTTGACGGGTTTACTAGCGGGATTGGAGACCCAGTACTTC
D: TRBD1; size: many; J: TRBJ2-3; V: TRBV12-3/TRBV12-4; CDR3: CASSRIWNRGNSNTQYF; DNA: TGTGCCAGCAGTCGAATTTGGAACAGGGGGAATTCGAATACGCAGTATTTT
D: .; size: few; J: TRBJ1-2; V: TRBV6-1; CDR3: CASSQTGVGYGYTF; DNA: TGTGCCAGCAGTCAAACAGGCGTCGGGTATGGCTACACCTTC
D: .; size: few; J: TRBJ2-2; V: TRBV6-5; CDR3: CASSASLGELFF; DNA: TGTGCCAGCAGTGCGAGCCTCGGGGAGCTGTTTTTT